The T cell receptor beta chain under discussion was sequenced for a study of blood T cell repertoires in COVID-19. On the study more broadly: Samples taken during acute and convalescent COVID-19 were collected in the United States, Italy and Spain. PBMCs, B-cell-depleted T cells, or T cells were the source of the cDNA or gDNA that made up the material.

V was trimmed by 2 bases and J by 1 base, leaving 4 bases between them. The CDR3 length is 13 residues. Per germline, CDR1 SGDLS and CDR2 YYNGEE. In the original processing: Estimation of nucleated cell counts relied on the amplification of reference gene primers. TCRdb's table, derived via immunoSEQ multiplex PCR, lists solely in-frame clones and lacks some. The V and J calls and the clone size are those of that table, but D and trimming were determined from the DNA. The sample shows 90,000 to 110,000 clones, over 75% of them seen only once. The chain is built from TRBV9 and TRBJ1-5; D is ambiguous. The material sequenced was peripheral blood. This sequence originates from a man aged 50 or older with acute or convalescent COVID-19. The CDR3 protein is CASSVLSNQPQHF. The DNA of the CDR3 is TGTGCCAGCAGCGTCCTAAGCAATCAGCCCCAGCATTTT.